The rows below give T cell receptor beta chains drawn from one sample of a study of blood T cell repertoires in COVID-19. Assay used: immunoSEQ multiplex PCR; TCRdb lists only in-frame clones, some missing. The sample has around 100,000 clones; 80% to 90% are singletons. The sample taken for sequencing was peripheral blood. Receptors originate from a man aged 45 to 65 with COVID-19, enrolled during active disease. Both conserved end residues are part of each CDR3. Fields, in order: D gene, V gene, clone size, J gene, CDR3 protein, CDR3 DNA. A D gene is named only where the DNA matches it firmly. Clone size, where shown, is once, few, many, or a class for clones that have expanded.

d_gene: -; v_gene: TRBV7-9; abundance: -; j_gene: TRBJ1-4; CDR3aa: CASSLGRDSPRGEKLFF; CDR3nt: TGTGCCAGCAGCTTAGGGAGGGACTCACCTAGGGGTGAAAAACTGTTTTTT
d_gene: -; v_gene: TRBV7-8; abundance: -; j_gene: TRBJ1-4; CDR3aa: CASGDWGGSQEKLFF; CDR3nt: TGTGCCAGCGGGGACTGGGGGGGGTCGCAAGAAAAACTGTTTTTT
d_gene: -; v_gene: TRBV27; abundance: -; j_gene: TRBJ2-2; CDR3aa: CASSLQRNTGELFF; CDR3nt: TGTGCCAGCAGTTTACAGCGGAACACCGGGGAGCTGTTTTTT
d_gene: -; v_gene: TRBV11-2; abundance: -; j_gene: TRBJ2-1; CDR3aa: CASSLVLYNEQFF; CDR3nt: TGTGCCAGCAGCTTAGTCCTCTACAATGAGCAGTTCTTC
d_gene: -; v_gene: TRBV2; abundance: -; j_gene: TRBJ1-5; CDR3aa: CASSVGRVDGSRPQHF; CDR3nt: TGTGCCAGCAGTGTCGGCAGGGTCGATGGTTCAAGGCCCCAGCATTTT
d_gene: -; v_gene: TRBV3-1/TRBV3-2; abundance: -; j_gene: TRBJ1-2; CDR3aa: CASSQAVYGYTF; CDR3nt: TGTGCCAGCAGCCAAGCAGTCTATGGCTACACCTTC
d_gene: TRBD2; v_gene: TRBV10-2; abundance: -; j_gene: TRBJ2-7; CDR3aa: CASTGTSGSYEQYF; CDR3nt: TGCGCCAGCACAGGGACTAGCGGTTCCTACGAGCAGTACTTC
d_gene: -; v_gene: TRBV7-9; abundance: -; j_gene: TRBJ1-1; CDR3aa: CASSSNAVDTEAFF; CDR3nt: TGTGCCAGCAGCTCAAACGCGGTTGACACTGAAGCTTTCTTT
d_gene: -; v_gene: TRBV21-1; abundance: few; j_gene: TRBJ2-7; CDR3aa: CASSKGRGQGASEQYF; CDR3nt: TGTGCCAGCAGCAAAGGAAGGGGACAGGGGGCCTCCGAGCAGTACTTC
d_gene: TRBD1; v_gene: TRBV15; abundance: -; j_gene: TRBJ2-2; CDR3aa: CATGRTGGGDGELFF; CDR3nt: TGTGCCACCGGACGGACAGGGGGAGGAGACGGGGAGCTGTTTTTT
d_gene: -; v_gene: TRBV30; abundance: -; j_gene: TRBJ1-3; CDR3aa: CAWSPGGGPNTIYF; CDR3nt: TGTGCCTGGAGTCCAGGAGGAGGGCCCAACACCATATATTTT
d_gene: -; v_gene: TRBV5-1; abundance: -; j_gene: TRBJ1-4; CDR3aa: CASSLEGSEKLFF; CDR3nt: TGCGCCAGCAGCTTGGAGGGGTCTGAAAAACTGTTTTTT
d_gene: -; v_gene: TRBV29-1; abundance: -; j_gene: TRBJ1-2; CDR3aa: CSVAEQGIYTF; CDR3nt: TGCAGCGTAGCAGAACAGGGAATCTACACCTTC
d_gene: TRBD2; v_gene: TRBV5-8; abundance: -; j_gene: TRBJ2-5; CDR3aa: CASTRGTSGGAQQETQYF; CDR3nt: TGTGCCAGCACCCGTGGGACTAGCGGGGGGGCCCAGCAAGAGACCCAGTACTTC
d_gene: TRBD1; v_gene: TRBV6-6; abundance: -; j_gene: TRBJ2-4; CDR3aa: CASRGGQGQNIQYF; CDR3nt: TGTGCCAGCAGGGGGGGACAGGGACAAAACATTCAGTACTTC
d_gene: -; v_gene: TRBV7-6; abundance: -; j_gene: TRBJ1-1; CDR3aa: CASSVLGGGSPAFF; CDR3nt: TGTGCCAGCAGCGTTCTCGGGGGGGGGTCCCCCGCTTTCTTT
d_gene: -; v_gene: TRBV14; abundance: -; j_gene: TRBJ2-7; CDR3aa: CASSQFGLGVEQYF; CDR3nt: TGTGCCAGCAGCCAATTTGGACTCGGGGTCGAGCAGTACTTC
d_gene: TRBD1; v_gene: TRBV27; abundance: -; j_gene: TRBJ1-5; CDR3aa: CASGRDRDIYSNQPQHF; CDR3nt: TGTGCCAGCGGCCGGGACAGGGACATCTATAGCAATCAGCCCCAGCATTTT
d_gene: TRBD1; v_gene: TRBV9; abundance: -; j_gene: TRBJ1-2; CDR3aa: CASSGKDRGLDGYTF; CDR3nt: TGTGCCAGCAGCGGTAAGGACAGGGGGCTTGATGGCTACACCTTC
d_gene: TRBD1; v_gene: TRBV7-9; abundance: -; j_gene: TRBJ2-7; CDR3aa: CASSQEDRVEQYF; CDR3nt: TGTGCCAGCAGCCAGGAGGACAGGGTCGAGCAGTACTTC
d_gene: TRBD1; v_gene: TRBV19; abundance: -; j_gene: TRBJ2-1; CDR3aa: CASSIRDRGPVAFF; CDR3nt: TGTGCCAGTAGCATCCGGGACAGGGGGCCCGTAGCGTTCTTC
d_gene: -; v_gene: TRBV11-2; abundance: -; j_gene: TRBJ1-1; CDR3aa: CASSTAGDFDTEAFF; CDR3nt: TGTGCCAGCAGCACCGCGGGGGATTTCGACACTGAAGCTTTCTTT
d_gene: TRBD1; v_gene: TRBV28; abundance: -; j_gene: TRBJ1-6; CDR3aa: CASNNRGLYSPLHF; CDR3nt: TGTGCCAGCAACAACAGGGGGCTTTATTCACCCCTCCACTTT
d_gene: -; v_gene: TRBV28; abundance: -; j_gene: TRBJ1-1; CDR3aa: CASRGMNTEAFF; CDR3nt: TGTGCCAGCAGGGGCATGAACACTGAAGCTTTCTTT
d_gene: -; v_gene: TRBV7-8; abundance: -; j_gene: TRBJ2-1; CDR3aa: CASSLATDGQFF; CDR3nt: TGTGCCAGCAGCTTAGCGACAGATGGGCAGTTCTTC
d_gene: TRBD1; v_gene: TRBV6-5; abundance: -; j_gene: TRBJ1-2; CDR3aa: CASSLQPGQGFYTF; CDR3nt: TGTGCCAGCAGTTTACAGCCGGGACAGGGATTCTACACCTTC
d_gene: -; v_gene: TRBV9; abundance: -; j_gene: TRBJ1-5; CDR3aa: CASSPDRSNQPQHF; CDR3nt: TGTGCCAGCAGCCCTGACAGAAGCAATCAGCCCCAGCATTTT
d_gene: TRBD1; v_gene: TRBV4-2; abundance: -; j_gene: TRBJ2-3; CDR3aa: CASSPENYRGLADTQYF; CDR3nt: TGTGCCAGCAGCCCTGAGAACTATAGGGGGCTCGCAGATACGCAGTATTTT
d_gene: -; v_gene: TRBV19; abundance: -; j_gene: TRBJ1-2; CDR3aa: CASSISVGGNYGYTF; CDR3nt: TGTGCCAGTAGTATCAGTGTCGGGGGAAACTATGGCTACACCTTC
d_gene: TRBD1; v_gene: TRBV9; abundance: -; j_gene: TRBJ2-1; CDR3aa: CASSGTGVNEQFF; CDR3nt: TGTGCCAGCAGCGGGACAGGGGTGAATGAGCAGTTCTTC
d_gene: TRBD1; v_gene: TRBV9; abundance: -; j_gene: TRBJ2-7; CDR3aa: CASSGGQRPFEQYF; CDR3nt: TGTGCCAGCAGCGGGGGACAGCGCCCGTTCGAGCAGTACTTC
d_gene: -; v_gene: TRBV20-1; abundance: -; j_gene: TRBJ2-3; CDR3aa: CSASRGTTDTQYF; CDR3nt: TGCAGTGCTAGTCGGGGGACCACAGATACGCAGTATTTT
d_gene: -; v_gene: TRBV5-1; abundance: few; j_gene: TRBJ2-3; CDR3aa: CASSSGGSYSTDTQYF; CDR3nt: TGCGCCAGCAGCTCTGGAGGCAGCTATAGCACAGATACGCAGTATTTT
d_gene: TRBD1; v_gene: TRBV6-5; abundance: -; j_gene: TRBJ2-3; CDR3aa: CASTNRGVNTQYF; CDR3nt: TGTGCCAGCACCAACAGGGGGGTGAATACGCAGTATTTT
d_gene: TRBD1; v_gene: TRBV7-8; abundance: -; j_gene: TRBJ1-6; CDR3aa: CASSLARTGYNSPLHF; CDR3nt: TGTGCCAGCAGCTTAGCTCGGACAGGGTATAATTCACCCCTCCACTTT
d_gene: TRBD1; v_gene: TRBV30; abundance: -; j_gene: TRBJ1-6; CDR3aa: CAWRSTGFSYNSPLHF; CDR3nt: TGTGCCTGGAGATCGACAGGGTTTTCCTATAATTCACCCCTCCACTTT
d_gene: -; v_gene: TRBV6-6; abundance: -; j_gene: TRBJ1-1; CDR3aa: CASSYSRGTEAFF; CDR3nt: TGTGCCAGCAGTTACTCGCGGGGAACTGAAGCTTTCTTT
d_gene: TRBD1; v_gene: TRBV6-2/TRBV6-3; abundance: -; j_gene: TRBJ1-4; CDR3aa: CASSDLDRGGEKLFF; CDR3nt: TGTGCCAGCAGTGACTTGGACAGGGGAGGCGAAAAACTGTTTTTT
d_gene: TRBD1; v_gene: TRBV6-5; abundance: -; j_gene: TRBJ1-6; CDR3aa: CASRGQGDNSPLHF; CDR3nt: TGTGCCAGCAGGGGTCAGGGGGATAATTCACCCCTCCACTTT
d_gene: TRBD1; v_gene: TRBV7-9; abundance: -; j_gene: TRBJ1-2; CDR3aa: CASSLRGDSPNYGYTF; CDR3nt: TGTGCCAGCAGCTTAAGGGGGGACAGTCCTAACTATGGCTACACCTTC
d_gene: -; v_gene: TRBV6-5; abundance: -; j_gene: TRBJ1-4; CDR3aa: CASSYSTGYNEKLFF; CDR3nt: TGTGCCAGCAGTTACTCGACAGGCTATAATGAAAAACTGTTTTTT
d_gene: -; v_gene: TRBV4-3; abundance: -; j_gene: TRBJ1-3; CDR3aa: CASSQDSRNSGNTIYF; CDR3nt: TGCGCCAGCAGCCAAGATAGCAGAAACTCTGGAAACACCATATATTTT
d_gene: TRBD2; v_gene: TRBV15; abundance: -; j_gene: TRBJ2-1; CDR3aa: CATSRASGGSYNEQFF; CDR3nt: TGTGCCACCAGCAGAGCCAGCGGGGGCTCCTACAATGAGCAGTTCTTC
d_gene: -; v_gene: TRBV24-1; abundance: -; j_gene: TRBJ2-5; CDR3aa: CATSDLQGTSETQYF; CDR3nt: TGTGCCACCAGTGATTTGCAGGGAACTTCGGAGACCCAGTACTTC
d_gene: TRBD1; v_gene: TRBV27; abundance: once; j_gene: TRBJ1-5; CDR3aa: CASSSRGLNQPQHF; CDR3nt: TGTGCCAGCAGTTCCAGGGGGCTCAATCAGCCCCAGCATTTT
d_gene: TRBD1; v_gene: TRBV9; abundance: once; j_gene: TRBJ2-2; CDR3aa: CASSQGQGASGELFF; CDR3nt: TGTGCCAGCAGCCAAGGACAGGGGGCATCCGGGGAGCTGTTTTTT
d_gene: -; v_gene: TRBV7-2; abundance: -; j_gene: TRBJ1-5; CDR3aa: CASSLVGGGYSNQPQHF; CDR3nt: TGTGCCAGCAGCTTAGTGGGAGGAGGGTATAGCAATCAGCCCCAGCATTTT
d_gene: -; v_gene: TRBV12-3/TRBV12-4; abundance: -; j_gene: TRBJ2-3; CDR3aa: CASSLVLTDTQYF; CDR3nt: TGTGCCAGCAGTTTAGTCCTCACAGATACGCAGTATTTT
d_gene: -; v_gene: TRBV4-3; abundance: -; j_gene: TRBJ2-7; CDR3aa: CASSQDHGYEQYF; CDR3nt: TGCGCCAGCAGCCAAGACCACGGCTACGAGCAGTACTTC
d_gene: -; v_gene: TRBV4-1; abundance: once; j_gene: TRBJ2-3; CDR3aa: CASSHPDPGLHDQRKQYF; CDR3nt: TGCGCCAGCAGCCACCCCGACCCCGGACTACATGATCAGAGGAAGCAGTATTTT
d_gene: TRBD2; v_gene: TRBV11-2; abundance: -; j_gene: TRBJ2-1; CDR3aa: CATGGKASGVYSYNEQFF; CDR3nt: TGTGCCACCGGGGGTAAGGCTAGCGGGGTGTACTCCTACAATGAGCAGTTCTTC
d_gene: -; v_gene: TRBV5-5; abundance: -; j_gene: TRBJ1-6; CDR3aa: CASSLLRVPNSPLHF; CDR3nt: TGTGCCAGCAGCTTGTTGAGGGTCCCTAATTCACCCCTCCACTTT
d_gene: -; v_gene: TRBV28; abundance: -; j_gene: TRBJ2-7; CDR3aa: CASEGVGYEQYF; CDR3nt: TGTGCCAGCGAGGGGGTCGGCTACGAGCAGTACTTC